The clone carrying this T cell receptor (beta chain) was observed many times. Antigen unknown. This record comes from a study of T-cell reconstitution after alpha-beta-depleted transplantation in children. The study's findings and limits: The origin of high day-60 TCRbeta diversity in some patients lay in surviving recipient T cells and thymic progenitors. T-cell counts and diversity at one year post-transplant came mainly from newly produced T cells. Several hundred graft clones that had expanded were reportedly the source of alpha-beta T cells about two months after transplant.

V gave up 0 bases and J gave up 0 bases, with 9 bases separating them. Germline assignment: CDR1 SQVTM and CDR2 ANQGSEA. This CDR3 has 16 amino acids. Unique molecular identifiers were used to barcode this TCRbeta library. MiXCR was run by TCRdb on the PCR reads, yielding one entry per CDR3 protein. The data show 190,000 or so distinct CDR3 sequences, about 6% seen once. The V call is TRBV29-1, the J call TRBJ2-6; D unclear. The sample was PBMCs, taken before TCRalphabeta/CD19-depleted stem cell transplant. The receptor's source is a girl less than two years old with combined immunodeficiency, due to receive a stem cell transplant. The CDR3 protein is CSVEDPTNSGANVLTF. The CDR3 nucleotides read TGCAGCGTTGAAGATCCCACTAACTCTGGGGCCAACGTCCTGACTTTC.